This entry describes one TCR beta chain. What it binds is not known. Documented time point: patch test 2, 6 weeks after DPC sensitization. Treatment denoted: therapeutic diphenylcyclopropenone sensitization with weekly scalp DPC. The data originate from a study of human T cells and chemical hapten exposure. Whole-study results and caveats: Versus controls, expanded TCRs had significantly more large CDR3 similarity clusters.

TCRdb itself ran the RACE reads through MiXCR, one entry per CDR3 protein. The sample includes approximately 25,000 distinct CDR3 sequences, more than 8% of them seen just once. The length of the CDR3 is 17 residues. V lost 4 bases and J 1 base, leaving 17 bases between the germline ends. Germline loops: CDR1 MNHEY, CDR2 SVGEGT. This clonotype was sampled from a man aged 25-40 years with alopecia areata. Some clones in this sample may be carry-over from other donors' samples. The rearrangement links TRBV6-2 or TRBV6-3 to TRBJ2-1; D uncertain. Sequencing used whole blood, obtained in connection with sensitization to the hapten diphenylcyclopropenone (DPC). CDR3 DNA: TGTGCCAGCAGTTCCAAGATACTGATTATTTCCTACAATGAGCAGTTCTTC. Translating gives CASSSKILIISYNEQFF.